Each of the 17 T cell receptor beta chains below was sequenced from the same sample in a study of control samples from healthy donors and cancer patients. Generated by immunoSEQ multiplex PCR, the TCRdb table keeps only in-frame clones and is missing some. Of roughly 200,000 clones listed, roughly 93% are singletons. Sequencing was performed on blood. All receptors come from a man between 18 and 29 years old in good health.

The chain is built from TRBV5-1 and TRBJ1-5; the D gene is possibly TRBD1 (5 bases). The V end was cut by 0 bases, the J end by 0 bases, with 13 bases between. In germline, CDR1 is SGHRS, CDR2 YFSETQ. The CDR3 runs 17 residues. For the CDR3, the DNA is TGCGCCAGCAGCTTGGGGAGCGACAGCTATAGCAATCAGCCCCAGCATTTT. Amino acid sequence: CASSLGSDSYSNQPQHF.

The CDR3 nucleotides are TGTGCCAGCAGCGTGGGACAGGGGGCTGGCAATCAGCCCCAGCATTTT. It specifies CASSVGQGAGNQPQHF. V is TRBV2 and J is TRBJ1-5; the match to TRBD1 covers 12 bases. The CDR3 loop spans 16 amino acids. Germline CDR1 is SNHLY and CDR2 is FYNNEI. V shed 6 bases and J 2 bases; nucleotides not matched to a gene: 5.

This chain uses TRBV5-8 with TRBJ1-5; D not resolved. The CDR3 has 13 amino acids. CDR1 and CDR2 from the germline V gene are SGHTS and YDEGEE. Trimming removed 1 base from V and 7 bases from J, with 9 bases in between. The CDR3 is CASSLFNGQPQHF. As DNA, the CDR3 is TGTGCCAGCAGCTTGTTTAATGGGCAGCCCCAGCATTTT. The whole variable domain, remainder taken from reference TRBV5-8 and TRBJ1-5, is EAGVTQSPTHLIKTRGQQATLRCSPISGHTSVYWYQQALGLGLQFLLWYDEGEERNRGNFPPRFSGRQFPNYSSELNVNALELEDSALYLCASSLFNGQPQHFGDGTRLSIL.

This chain uses TRBV2 with TRBJ1-2; D remains ambiguous. The CDR3 spans 15 residues. V lost 2 bases and J 4 bases, leaving 14 bases between the germline ends. The germline CDR1 and CDR2 sequences are SNHLY and FYNNEI. This CDR3 reads CASSETDRWAYGYTF. CDR3 nucleotides: TGTGCCAGCAGTGAAACGGACCGTTGGGCCTATGGCTACACCTTC.

The chain joins TRBV21-1 to TRBJ2-7; the D call in the table, TRBD1, was not verified against the DNA. TRBV21-1 is a documented pseudogene. The length of the CDR3 is 15 residues. CDR3 sequence reads: CASSKAGTGCREQYF. The CDR3 bases are TGTGCCAGCAGCAAGGCCGGGACAGGGTGTCGCGAGCAGTACTTC.

The chain uses TRBV19 and TRBJ2-3; 7 bases map to TRBD2. The CDR3 loop spans 13 amino acids. Germline trimming cut 6 bases from V and 2 bases from J; bases unmatched to any gene: 2. Looked up from germline, CDR1 is LNHDA and CDR2 is SQIVND (reference sequence). The CDR3 reads CASRTSNTDTQYF. The CDR3 DNA reads as TGTGCCAGTAGGACTAGCAACACAGATACGCAGTATTTT.

This clone was observed once. The chain uses TRBV5-6 and TRBJ1-1; TRBD1 aligns across 8 bases. J was trimmed by 6 bases and V by 4 bases; bases with no gene match: 5. From germline, CDR1 is SGHDT and CDR2 YYEEEE. The CDR3 runs 13 residues. CDR3 protein: CASSRQGKAEAFF. The DNA of the CDR3 is TGTGCCAGCAGCCGACAGGGGAAGGCTGAAGCTTTCTTT.

This clone was seen just once. The gene calls are TRBV7-9 and TRBJ1-4; D is unclear. Germline V gene lookup returns CDR1 SEHNR and CDR2 FQNEAQ (reference sequence). The length of the CDR3 is 14 residues. The V gene lost 5 bases and the J gene lost 7 bases, with 14 bases spanning the gap. Written as DNA, the CDR3 is TGTGCCAGCAGCGGCGCTTCCTGGGGTGAAAAACTGTTTTTT. This translates into CASSGASWGEKLFF.

V and J are TRBV18 and TRBJ1-1; tentatively, D is TRBD1 (6 bases). Per the germline V gene, CDR1 is KGHSH and CDR2 is LQKENI. The V end lost 1 base, the J end lost 7 bases, and 16 bases lay between the germline ends. The CDR3 length is 15 residues. The CDR3 DNA sequence: TGTGCCAGCTCACCACTTCAGCGTCCGGACAGTGAAGCTTTCTTT. Residues: CASSPLQRPDSEAFF.

The chain combines TRBV27 with TRBJ2-7; possibly TRBD1 for D (5 bases). Germline lookup yields CDR1 MNHEY and CDR2 SMNVEV (reference sequence). The V end was cut by 2 bases, the J end by 0 bases, with 11 bases between. The CDR3 sequence is 15 residues long. The CDR3 region has the DNA TGTGCCAGCAGTTTAGCAGGGTTCAGCTCCTACGAGCAGTACTTC. Its protein is CASSLAGFSSYEQYF.

The chain couples TRBV19 to TRBJ1-2, with no clear D. This CDR3 comprises 12 residues. V was cut by 3 bases and J by 8 bases, with 10 bases left in between. CDR1 LNHDA and CDR2 SQIVND come from the germline V gene (reference sequence). CDR3 bases: TGTGCCAGTAGTATCGGAACGAGGGGCTACACCTTC. This gives the protein CASSIGTRGYTF.

The chain joins TRBV13 to TRBJ2-3; D unresolved. CDR1 is PRHDT, CDR2 FYEKMQ, per germline (reference sequence). The CDR3 consists of 14 residues. The germline V and J ends were trimmed by 0 bases and 2 bases, with 6 bases remaining between them. The CDR3 loop reads CASSLGWTTDTQYF. CDR3 coding DNA: TGTGCCAGCAGCTTAGGCTGGACCACAGATACGCAGTATTTT.

The count of this clone is one. The chain is built from TRBV7-9 and TRBJ2-3; D is undetermined. The V and J ends lost 6 bases and 1 base respectively, with 8 bases between them. The germline CDR1 and CDR2 sequences are SEHNR and FQNEAQ (reference sequence). This CDR3 is built from 13 residues. CDR3 nucleotide sequence: TGTGCCAGCAGTTTCTCCGGCACAGATACGCAGTATTTT. Translating gives CASSFSGTDTQYF.

The chain joins TRBV5-1 to TRBJ1-4; possible D gene TRBD1, 6 bases. The germline V gene has CDR1 SGHRS and CDR2 YFSETQ. The germline V and J ends were trimmed by 4 bases and 4 bases, with 14 bases remaining between them. The CDR3 has 15 amino acids. CDR3 nucleotides: TGCGCCAGCAGCCTGGTGGGGGCTGATAATGAAAAACTGTTTTTT. Protein sequence: CASSLVGADNEKLFF.

This sequence joins TRBV24-1 and TRBJ2-5; a weak D match, TRBD1 (5 bases). The germline V and J ends were trimmed by 0 bases and 5 bases, with 9 bases remaining between them. The CDR3 has 14 amino acids. Per germline, CDR1 KGHDR and CDR2 SFDVKD. DNA of the CDR3: TGTGCCACCAGTGATTTGAAAGGGGTTGAGACCCAGTACTTC. As protein: CATSDLKGVETQYF.

The rearrangement uses TRBV20-1 and TRBJ2-1; D not certain. The germline CDR1 and CDR2 sequences are DFQATT and SNEGSKA (reference sequence). The V end was cut by 5 bases, the J end by 7 bases, with 9 bases between. CDR3 length: 11 residues. The CDR3 protein is CSAPFQNEQFF. As DNA, the CDR3 is TGCAGTGCTCCCTTCCAGAATGAGCAGTTCTTC.

The chain has TRBV27 and TRBJ2-3; no reliable D call. This CDR3 comprises 16 residues. Trimming took off 8 bases at V and 2 bases at J, with 20 bases between the two ends. Per the germline V gene, CDR1 is MNHEY and CDR2 is SMNVEV (reference sequence). The CDR3 DNA sequence: TGTGCCAGCTCGCTGATGATGTCCACGGTCACAGATACGCAGTATTTT. Its translation: CASSLMMSTVTDTQYF.